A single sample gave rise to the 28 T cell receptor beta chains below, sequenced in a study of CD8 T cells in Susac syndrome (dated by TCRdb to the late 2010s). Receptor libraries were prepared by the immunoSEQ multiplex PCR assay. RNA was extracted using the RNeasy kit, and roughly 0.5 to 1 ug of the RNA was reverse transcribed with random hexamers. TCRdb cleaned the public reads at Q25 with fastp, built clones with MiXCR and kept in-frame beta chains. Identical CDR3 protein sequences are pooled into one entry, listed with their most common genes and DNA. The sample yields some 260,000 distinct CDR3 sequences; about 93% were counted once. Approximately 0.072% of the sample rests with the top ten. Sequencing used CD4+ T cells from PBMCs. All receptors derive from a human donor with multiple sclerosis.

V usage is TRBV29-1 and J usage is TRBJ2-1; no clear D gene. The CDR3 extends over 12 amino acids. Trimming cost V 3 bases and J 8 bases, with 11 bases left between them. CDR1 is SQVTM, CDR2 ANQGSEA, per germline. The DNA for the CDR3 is TGCAGCGTTGACGGCTCAACGGATGAGCAGTTCTTC. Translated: CSVDGSTDEQFF.

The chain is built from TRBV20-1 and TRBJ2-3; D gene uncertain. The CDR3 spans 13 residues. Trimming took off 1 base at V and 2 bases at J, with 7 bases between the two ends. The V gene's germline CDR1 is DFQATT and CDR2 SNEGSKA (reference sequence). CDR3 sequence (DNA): TGCAGTGCTAGAGTCGTGTCCACAGATACGCAGTATTTT. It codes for CSARVVSTDTQYF.

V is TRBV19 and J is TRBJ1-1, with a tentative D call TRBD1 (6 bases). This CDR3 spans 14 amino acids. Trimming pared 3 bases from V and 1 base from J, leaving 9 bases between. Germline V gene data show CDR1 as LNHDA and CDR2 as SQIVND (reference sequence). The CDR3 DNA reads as TGTGCCAGTAGTATGTTGGGGGCGAACACTGAAGCTTTCTTT. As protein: CASSMLGANTEAFF.

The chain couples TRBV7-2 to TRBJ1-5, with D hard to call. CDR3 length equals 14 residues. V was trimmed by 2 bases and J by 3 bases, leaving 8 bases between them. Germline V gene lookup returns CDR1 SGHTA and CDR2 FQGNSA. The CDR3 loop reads CASSLSSTNQPQHF. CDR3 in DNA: TGTGCCAGCAGCTTATCAAGCACCAATCAGCCCCAGCATTTT.

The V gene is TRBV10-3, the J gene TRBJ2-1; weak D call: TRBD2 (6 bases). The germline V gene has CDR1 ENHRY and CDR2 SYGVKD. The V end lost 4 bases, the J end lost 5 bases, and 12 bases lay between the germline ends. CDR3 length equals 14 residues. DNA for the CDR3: TGTGCCATCAGTGTTGGACTAAACAACAATGAGCAGTTCTTC. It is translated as CAISVGLNNNEQFF.

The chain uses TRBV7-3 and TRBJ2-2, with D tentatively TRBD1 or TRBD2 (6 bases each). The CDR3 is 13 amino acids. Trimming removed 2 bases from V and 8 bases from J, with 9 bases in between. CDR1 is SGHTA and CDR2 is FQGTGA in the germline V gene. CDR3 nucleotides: TGTGCCAGCAGCTTAGGGGGGCAAGGGGAGCTGTTTTTT. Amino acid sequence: CASSLGGQGELFF.

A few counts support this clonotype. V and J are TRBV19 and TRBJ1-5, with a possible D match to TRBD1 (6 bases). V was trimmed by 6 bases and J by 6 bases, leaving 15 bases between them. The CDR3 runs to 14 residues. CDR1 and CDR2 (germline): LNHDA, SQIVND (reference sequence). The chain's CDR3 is CASRRGAASQPQHF. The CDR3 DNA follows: TGTGCCAGTAGGCGGGGGGCAGCCAGTCAGCCCCAGCATTTT.

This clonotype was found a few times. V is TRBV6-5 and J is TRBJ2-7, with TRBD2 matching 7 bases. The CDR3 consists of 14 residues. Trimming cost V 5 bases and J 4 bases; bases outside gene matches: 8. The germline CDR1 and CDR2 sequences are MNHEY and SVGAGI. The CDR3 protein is CASSPVGGVYEQYF. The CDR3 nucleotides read TGTGCCAGCAGTCCGGTTGGGGGGGTATACGAGCAGTACTTC.

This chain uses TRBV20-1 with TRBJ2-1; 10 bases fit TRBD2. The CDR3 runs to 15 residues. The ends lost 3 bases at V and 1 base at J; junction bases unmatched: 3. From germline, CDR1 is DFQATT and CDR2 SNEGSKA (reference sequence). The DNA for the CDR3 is TGCAGTGCTAGGAAACTAGCGGGGTCCTACAATGAGCAGTTCTTC. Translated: CSARKLAGSYNEQFF.

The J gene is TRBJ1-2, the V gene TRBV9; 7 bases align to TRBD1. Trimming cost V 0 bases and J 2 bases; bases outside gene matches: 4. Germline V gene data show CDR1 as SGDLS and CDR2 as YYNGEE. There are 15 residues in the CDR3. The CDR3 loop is CASSVEGRGNYGYTF. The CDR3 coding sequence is TGTGCCAGCAGCGTAGAGGGCAGGGGGAACTATGGCTACACCTTC.

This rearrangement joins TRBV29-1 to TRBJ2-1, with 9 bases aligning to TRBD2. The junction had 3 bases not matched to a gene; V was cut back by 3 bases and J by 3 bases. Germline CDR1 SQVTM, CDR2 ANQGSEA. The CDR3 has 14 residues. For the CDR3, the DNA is TGCAGCGTTGAGTCTAGCGGGGTCTACAATGAGCAGTTCTTC. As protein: CSVESSGVYNEQFF.

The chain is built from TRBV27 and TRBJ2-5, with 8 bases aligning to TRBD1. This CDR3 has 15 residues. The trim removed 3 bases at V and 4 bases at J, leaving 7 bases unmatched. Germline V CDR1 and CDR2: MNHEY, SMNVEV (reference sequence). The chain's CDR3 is CASSFGAQGAETQYF. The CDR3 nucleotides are TGTGCCAGCAGTTTTGGTGCCCAGGGGGCAGAGACCCAGTACTTC.

CDR3 loop: CASSSGFPGNTIYF. CDR3 sequence (DNA): TGTGCCAGCAGTTCAGGGTTCCCCGGAAACACCATATATTTT. The chain recombines TRBV28 with TRBJ1-3, with a possible D match to TRBD1 (5 bases). Trimming removed 4 bases from V and 4 bases from J, with 11 bases in between. Germline CDR1 is MDHEN and CDR2 is SYDVKM. CDR3 length equals 14 residues.

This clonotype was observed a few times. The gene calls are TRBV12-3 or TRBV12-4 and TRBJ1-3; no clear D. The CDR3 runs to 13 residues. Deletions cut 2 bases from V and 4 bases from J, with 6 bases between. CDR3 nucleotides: TGTGCCAGCAGTTTATTTCCGGGAAACACCATATATTTT. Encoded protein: CASSLFPGNTIYF.

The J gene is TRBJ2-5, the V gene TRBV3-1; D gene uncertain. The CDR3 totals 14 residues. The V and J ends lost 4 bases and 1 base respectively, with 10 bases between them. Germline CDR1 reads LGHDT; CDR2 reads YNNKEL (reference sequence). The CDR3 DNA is TGTGCCAGCAGCCCCGGACGGATCCAAGAGACCCAGTACTTC. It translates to CASSPGRIQETQYF.

CDR3 in amino acids: CASSVDTQYF. Written as DNA, the CDR3 is TGTGCCAGCAGTGTAGATACGCAGTATTTT. The chain employs TRBV2 and TRBJ2-3, with D uncertain. The CDR3 runs 10 residues. The V gene's germline CDR1 is SNHLY and CDR2 FYNNEI. V was clipped by 4 bases and J by 5 bases, with 1 base between them.

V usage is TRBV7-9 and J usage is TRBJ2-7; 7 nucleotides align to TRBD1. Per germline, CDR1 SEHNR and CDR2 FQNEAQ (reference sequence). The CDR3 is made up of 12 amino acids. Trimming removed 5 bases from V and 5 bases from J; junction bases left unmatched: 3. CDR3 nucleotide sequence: TGTGCCAGCAGCCGTACAGGGGACGAGCAGTACTTC. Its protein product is CASSRTGDEQYF.

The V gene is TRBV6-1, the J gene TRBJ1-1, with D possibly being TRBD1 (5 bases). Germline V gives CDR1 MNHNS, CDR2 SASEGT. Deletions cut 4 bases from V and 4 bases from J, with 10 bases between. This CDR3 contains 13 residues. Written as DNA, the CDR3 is TGTGCCAGCAGTGTGCTGGGGACCACTGAAGCTTTCTTT. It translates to CASSVLGTTEAFF.

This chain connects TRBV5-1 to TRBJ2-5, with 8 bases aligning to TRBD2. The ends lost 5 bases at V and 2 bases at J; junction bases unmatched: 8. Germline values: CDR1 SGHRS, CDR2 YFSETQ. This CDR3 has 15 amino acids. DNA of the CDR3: TGCGCCAGCAGGAGAAGCGGGGGAGCTCAAGAGACCCAGTACTTC. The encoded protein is CASRRSGGAQETQYF. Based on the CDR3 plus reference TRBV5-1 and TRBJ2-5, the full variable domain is KAGVTQTPRYLIKTRGQQVTLSCSPISGHRSVSWYQQTPGQGLQFLFEYFSETQRNKGNFPGRFSGRQFSNSRSEMNVSTLELGDSALYLCASRRSGGAQETQYFGPGTRLLVL.

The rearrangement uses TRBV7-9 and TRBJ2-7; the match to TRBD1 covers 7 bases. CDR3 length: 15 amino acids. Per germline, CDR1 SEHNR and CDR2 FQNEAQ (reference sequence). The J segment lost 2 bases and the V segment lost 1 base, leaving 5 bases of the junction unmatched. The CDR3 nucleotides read TGTGCCAGCAGCTTAGGACAGGGATGGACCTACGAGCAGTACGTC. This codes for CASSLGQGWTYEQYV.

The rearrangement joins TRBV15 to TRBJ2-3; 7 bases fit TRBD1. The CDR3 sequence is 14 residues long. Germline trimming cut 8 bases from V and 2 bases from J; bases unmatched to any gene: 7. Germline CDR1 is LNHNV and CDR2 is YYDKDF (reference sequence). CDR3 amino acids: CATGPGQTTDTQYF. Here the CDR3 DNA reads TGTGCCACCGGACCGGGACAGACCACAGATACGCAGTATTTT.

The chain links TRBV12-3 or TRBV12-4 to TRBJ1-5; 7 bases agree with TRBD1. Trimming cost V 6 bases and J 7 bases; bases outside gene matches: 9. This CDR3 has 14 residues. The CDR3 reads CASSPGGGGQPQHF. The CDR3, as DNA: TGTGCCAGCAGCCCCGGAGGGGGCGGACAGCCCCAGCATTTT.

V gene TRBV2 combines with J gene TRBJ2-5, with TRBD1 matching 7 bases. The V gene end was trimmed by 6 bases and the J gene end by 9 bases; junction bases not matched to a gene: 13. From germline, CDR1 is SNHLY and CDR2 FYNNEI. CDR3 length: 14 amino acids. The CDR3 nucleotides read TGTGCCAGCAGAACCGGGACAGTGGGGCTAGCCCAGTACTTC. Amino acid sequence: CASRTGTVGLAQYF.

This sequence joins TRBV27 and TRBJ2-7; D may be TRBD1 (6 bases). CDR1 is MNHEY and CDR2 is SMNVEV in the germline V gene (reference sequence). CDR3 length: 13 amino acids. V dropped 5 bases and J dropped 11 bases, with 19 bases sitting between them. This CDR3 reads CASSRDLGAGKYF. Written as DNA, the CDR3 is TGTGCCAGCAGTCGCGACCTGGGGGCCGGCAAGTACTTC.

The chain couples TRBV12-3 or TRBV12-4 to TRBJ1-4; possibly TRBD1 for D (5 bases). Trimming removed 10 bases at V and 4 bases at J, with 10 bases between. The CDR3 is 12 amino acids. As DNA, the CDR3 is TGTGCCACCCGGGGGATTAATGAAAAACTGTTTTTT. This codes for CATRGINEKLFF.

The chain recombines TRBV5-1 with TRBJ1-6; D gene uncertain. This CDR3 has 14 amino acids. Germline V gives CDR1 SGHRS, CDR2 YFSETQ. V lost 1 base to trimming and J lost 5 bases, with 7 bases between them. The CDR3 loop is CASSLSRNNSPLHF. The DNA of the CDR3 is TGCGCCAGCAGCTTGAGTCGGAATAATTCACCCCTCCACTTT.

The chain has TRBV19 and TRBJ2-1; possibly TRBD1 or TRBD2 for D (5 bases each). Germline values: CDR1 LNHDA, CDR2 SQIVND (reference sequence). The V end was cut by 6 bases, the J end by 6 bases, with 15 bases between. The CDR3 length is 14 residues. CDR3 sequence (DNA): TGTGCCAGTAGGAGGGGCCAACCCCTCAATGAGCAGTTCTTC. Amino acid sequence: CASRRGQPLNEQFF.

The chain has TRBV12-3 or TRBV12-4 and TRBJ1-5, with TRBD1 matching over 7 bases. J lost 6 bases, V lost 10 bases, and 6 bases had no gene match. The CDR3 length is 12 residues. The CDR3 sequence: CATQQGIQPQHF. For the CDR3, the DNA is TGTGCCACCCAACAGGGGATTCAGCCCCAGCATTTT.